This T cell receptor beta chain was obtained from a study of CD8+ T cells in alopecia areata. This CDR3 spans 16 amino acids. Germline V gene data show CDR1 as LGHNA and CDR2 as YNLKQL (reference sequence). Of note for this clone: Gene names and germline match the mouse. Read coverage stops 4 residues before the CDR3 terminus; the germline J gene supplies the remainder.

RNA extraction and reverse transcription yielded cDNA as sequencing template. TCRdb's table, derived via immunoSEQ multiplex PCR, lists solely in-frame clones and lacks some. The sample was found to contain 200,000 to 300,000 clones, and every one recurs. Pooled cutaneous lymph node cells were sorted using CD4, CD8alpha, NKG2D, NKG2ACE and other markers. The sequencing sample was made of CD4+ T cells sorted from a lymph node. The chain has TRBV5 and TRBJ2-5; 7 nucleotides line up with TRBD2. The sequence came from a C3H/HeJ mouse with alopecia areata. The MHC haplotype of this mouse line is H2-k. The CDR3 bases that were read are TGTGCCAGCAGCCAAGATAGAACTGGGGAGAAAGAC. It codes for CASSQDRTGEKD. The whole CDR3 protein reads CASSQDRTGEKDTQYF.